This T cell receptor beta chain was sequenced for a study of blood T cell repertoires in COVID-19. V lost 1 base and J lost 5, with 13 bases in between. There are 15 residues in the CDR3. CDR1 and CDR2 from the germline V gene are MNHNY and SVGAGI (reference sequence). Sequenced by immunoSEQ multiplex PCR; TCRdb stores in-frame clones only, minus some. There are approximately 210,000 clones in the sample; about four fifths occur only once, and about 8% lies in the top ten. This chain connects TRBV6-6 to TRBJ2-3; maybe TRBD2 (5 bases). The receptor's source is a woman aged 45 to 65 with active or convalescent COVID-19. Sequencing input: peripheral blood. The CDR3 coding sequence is TGTGCCAGCAGTTACTTCTCGGGGAAAATAGATACGCAGTATTTT. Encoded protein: CASSYFSGKIDTQYF.